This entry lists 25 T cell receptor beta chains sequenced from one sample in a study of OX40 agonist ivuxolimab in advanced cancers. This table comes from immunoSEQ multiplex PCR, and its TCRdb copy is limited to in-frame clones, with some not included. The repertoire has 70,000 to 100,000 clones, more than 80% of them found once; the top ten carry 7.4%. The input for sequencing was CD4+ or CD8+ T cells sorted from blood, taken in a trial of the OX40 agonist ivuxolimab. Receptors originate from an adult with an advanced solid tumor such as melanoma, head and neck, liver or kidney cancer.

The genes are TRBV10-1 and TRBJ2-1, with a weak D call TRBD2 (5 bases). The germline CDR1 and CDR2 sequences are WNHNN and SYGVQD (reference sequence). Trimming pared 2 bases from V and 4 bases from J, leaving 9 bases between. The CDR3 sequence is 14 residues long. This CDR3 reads CASSELGLYNEQFF. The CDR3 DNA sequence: TGCGCCAGCAGTGAGCTAGGACTTTACAATGAGCAGTTCTTC.

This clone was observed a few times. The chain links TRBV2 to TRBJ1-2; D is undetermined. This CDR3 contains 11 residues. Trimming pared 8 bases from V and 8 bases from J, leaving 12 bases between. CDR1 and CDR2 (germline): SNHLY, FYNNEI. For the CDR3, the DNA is TGTGCCAGCCGGGGAGCGCCCGGCTACACCTTC. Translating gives CASRGAPGYTF.

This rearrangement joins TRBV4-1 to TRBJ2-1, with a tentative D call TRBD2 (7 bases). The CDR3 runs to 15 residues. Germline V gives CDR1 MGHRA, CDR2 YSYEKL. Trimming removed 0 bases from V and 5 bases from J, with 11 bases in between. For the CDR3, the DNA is TGCGCCAGCAGCCAAGAGGGGGGGCCTAACAATGAGCAGTTCTTC. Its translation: CASSQEGGPNNEQFF.

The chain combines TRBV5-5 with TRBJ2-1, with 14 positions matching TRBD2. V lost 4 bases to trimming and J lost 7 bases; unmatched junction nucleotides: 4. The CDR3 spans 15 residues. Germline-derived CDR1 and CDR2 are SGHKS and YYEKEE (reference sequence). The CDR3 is CASSGGTSGRNEQFF. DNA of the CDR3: TGTGCCAGCAGCGGAGGGACTAGCGGGAGAAATGAGCAGTTCTTC.

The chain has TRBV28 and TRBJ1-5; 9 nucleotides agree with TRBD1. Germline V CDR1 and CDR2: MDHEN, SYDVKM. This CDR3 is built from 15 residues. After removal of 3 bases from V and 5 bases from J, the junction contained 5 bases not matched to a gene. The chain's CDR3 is CASSFGQGPHQPQHF. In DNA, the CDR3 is TGTGCCAGCAGTTTTGGACAGGGGCCCCATCAGCCCCAGCATTTT.

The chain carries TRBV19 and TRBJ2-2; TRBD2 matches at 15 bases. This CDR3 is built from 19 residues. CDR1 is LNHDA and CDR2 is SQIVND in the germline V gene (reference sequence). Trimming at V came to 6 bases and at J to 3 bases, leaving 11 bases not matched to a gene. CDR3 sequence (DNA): TGTGCCAGTAGCCGGGCCCCGTGGACTAGCGGGAGGGACACCGGGGAGCTGTTTTTT. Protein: CASSRAPWTSGRDTGELFF.

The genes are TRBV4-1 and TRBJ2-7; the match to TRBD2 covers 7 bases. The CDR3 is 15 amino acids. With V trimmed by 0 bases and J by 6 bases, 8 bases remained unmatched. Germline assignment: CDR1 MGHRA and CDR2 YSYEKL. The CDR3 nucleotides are TGCGCCAGCAGCCAAGATGGGGAGGGCCTCCGCGAGCAGTACTTC. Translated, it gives CASSQDGEGLREQYF.

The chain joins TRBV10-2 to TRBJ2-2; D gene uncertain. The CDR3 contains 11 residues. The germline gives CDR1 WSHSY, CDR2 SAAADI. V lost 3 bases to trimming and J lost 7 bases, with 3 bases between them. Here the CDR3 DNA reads TGCGCCAGCAGTGACCACGGGGAGCTGTTTTTT. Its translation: CASSDHGELFF.

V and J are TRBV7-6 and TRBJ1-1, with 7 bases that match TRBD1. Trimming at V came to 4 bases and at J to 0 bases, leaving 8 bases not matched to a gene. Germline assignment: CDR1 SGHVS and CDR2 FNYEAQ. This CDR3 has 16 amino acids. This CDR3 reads CASSSRQGGLNTEAFF. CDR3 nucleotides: TGTGCCAGCAGCTCAAGACAGGGTGGATTGAACACTGAAGCTTTCTTT.

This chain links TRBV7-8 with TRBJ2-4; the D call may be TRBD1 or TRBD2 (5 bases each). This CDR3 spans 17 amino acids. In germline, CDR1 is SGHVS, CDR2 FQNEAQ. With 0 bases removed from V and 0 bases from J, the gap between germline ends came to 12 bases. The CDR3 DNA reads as TGTGCCAGCAGCTTAGCGACGGGGCTACTAGCCAAAAACATTCAGTACTTC. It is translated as CASSLATGLLAKNIQYF.

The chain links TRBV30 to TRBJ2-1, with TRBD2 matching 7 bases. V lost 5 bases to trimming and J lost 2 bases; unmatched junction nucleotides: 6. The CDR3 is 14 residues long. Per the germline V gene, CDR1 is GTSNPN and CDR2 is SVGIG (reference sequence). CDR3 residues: CAWGGLAAYNEQFF. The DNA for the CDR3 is TGTGCCTGGGGTGGGCTAGCGGCCTACAATGAGCAGTTCTTC.

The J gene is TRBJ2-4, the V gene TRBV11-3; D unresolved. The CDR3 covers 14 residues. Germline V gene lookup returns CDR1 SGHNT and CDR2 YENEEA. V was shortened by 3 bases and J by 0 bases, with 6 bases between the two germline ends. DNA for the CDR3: TGTGCCAGCAGCTTCCCCCTAGCCAAAAACATTCAGTACTTC. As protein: CASSFPLAKNIQYF.

The CDR3 protein is CASIREGVNEQFF. Written as DNA, the CDR3 is TGCGCCAGCATCCGGGAGGGCGTCAATGAGCAGTTCTTC. The chain couples TRBV5-1 to TRBJ2-1; 8 bases are shared with TRBD2. Germline values: CDR1 SGHRS, CDR2 YFSETQ. The V segment lost 6 bases and the J segment 6 bases; nucleotides outside the gene matches: 5. The CDR3 has 13 amino acids.

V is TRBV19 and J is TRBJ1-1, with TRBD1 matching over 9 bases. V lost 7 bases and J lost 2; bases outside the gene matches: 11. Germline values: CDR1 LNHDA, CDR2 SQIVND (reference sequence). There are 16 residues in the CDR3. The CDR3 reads CASNPGQGRYNTEAFF. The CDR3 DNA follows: TGTGCCAGTAACCCGGGACAGGGACGGTACAACACTGAAGCTTTCTTT.

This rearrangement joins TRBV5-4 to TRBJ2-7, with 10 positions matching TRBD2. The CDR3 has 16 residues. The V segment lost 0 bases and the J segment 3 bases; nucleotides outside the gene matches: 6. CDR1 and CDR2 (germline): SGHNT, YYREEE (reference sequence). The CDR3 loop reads CASSLASSGSIYEQYF. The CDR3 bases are TGTGCCAGCAGCTTGGCGTCTAGCGGGAGTATCTACGAGCAGTACTTC. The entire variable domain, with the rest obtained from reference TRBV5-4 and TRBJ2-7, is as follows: ETGVTQSPTHLIKTRGQQVTLRCSSQSGHNTVSWYQQALGQGPQFIFQYYREEENGRGNFPPRFSGLQFPNYSSELNVNALELDDSALYLCASSLASSGSIYEQYFGPGTRLTVT.

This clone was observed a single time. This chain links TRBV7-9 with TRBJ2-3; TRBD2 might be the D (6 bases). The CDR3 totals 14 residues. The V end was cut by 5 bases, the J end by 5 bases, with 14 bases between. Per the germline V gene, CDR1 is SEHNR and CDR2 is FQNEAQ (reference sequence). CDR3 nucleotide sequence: TGTGCCAGCAGCCTGGGACTTGGGGGAGATACGCAGTATTTT. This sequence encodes CASSLGLGGDTQYF. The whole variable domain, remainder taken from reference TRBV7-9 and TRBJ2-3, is DTGVSQNPRHKITKRGQNVTFRCDPISEHNRLYWYRQTLGQGPEFLTYFQNEAQLEKSRLLSDRFSAERPKGSFSTLEIQRTEQGDSAMYLCASSLGLGGDTQYFGPGTRLTVL.

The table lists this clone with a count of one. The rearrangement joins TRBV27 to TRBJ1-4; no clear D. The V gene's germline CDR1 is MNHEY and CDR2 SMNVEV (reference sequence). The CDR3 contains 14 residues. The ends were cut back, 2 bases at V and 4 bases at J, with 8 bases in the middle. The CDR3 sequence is CASSLMGSNEKLFF. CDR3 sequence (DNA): TGTGCCAGCAGTTTAATGGGGAGTAATGAAAAACTGTTTTTT.

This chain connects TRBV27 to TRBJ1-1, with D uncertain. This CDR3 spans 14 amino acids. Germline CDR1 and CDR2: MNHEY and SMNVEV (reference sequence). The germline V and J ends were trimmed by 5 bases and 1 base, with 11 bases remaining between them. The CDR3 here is CASSPFTENTEAFF. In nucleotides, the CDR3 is TGTGCCAGCAGTCCTTTTACAGAGAACACTGAAGCTTTCTTT.

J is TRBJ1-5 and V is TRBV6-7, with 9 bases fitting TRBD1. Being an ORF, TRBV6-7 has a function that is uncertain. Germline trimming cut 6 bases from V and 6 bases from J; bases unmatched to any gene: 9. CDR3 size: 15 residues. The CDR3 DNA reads TGTGCCAGCAGCATGCGGACAGGGGTTCGTCAGCCCCAGCATTTT. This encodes CASSMRTGVRQPQHF.

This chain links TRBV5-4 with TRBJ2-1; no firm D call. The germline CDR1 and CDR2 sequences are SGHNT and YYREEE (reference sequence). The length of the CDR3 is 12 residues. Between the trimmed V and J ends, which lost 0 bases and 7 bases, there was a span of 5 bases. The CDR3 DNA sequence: TGTGCCAGCAGCTTGGACAGAAATGAGCAGTTCTTC. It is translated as CASSLDRNEQFF.

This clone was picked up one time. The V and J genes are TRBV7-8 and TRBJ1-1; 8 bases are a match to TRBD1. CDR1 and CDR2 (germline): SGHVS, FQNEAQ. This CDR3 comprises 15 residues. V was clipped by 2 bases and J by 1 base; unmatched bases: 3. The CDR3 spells CASSLPGQENTEAFF. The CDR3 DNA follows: TGTGCCAGCAGCTTACCGGGACAGGAGAACACTGAAGCTTTCTTT.

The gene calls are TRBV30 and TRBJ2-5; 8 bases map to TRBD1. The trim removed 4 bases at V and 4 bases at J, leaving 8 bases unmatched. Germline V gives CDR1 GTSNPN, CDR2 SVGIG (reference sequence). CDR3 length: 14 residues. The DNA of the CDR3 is TGTGCCTGGACTCGACAGGGGTTGGGAGAGACCCAGTACTTC. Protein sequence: CAWTRQGLGETQYF.

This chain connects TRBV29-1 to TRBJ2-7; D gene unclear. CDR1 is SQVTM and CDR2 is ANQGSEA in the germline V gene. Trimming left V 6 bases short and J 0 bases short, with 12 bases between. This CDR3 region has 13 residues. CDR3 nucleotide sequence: TGCAGCGTAAGGACGGAAAACTCCTACGAGCAGTACTTC. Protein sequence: CSVRTENSYEQYF.

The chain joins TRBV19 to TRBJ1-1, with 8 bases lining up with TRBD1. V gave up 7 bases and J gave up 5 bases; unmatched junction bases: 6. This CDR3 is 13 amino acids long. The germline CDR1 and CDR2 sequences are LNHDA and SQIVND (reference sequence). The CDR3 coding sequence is TGTGCCAGTACCTCAGGGGGCGAGACTGAAGCTTTCTTT. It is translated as CASTSGGETEAFF.

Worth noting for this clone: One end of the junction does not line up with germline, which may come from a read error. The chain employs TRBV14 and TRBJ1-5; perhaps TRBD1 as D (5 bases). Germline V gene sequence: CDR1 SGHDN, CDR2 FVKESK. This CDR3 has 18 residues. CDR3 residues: CASSQEEGVRGQDQPRHF. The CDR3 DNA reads TGTGCCAGCAGCCAAGAGGAGGGAGTGAGGGGTCAGGATCAGCCCCGGCATTTT.